This TCR beta chain was sequenced for a study of OX40 agonist ivuxolimab in advanced cancers. The wider study: An anti-OX40 (CD134) antibody with agonistic activity, ivuxolimab, was administered to patients. Among those treated, three patients had partial responses, one with hepatocellular carcinoma and two with cutaneous melanoma.

V was clipped by 5 bases and J by 6 bases, with 19 bases between them. CDR1 is MNHNY and CDR2 is SVGAGI in the germline V gene (reference sequence). This CDR3 contains 16 residues. TCRdb's table, derived via immunoSEQ multiplex PCR, lists solely in-frame clones and lacks some. The table lists some 16,000 clones, roughly 88% of them singletons, with about 31% in the top ten. This specimen consisted of CD4+ or CD8+ T cells sorted from blood, obtained in a trial of the OX40 agonist ivuxolimab. This TCR derives from an adult with an advanced solid tumor such as melanoma, head and neck, liver or kidney cancer. The genes are TRBV6-6 and TRBJ2-2; a weak D match, TRBD2 (7 bases). The CDR3 is CASSTGGLGGSGELFF. The CDR3 bases are TGTGCCAGCAGTACCGGAGGACTAGGGGGTTCCGGGGAGCTGTTTTTT.